This T cell receptor beta chain was retrieved from a study of PD-1 blockade in classical Hodgkin lymphoma. For the study at large: Treatment was intravenous nivolumab, 3 mg/kg every 2 weeks, until progression.

Whole-study findings and limits: Before treatment, complete responders showed about the same diversity as newly diagnosed patients. CD4+ TCR diversity climbed significantly by C4D1, unlike CD8+ TCR diversity. Repertoire difference causes, possibly disease activity or prior therapy, remain undefined.

This sample's time point: cycle 4 day 1 (C4D1), after five to seven weeks of nivolumab. Brentuximab vedotin exposure varied among the patients, all of whom had relapsed after autologous stem cell transplantation. CD4+ T cells were purified from thawed PBMCs by magnetic negative selection. Germline assignment: CDR1 SNHLY and CDR2 FYNNEI. This CDR3 is 15 amino acids long. V lost 6 bases to trimming and J lost 2 bases; unmatched junction nucleotides: 7. A word on this clone: Its target is unknown.

Assay used: immunoSEQ multiplex PCR; TCRdb lists only in-frame clones, some missing. This sample has tens of thousands of clones, with about 72% found just once. The receptor comes from a human donor with classical Hodgkin lymphoma. This sample comprised CD4+ T cells from blood, obtained before the fourth cycle of nivolumab. V gene TRBV2 combines with J gene TRBJ1-3; TRBD1 matches at 7 bases. The CDR3 coding sequence is TGTGCCAGCAGGAGACAGGGCGGGACTGGAAACACCATATATTTT. Residues: CASRRQGGTGNTIYF.